The source of this TCR beta chain is a study of blood T cell dynamics during melanoma immunotherapy. Noted time point: pre-treatment baseline. This clone was counted between two and nine times. A read error may produce the germline difference seen at one junction end. The CDR3 consists of 13 residues. Germline V gene data show CDR1 as WNHNN and CDR2 as SYGVQD (reference sequence). Every bulk PBMC sample received the same 350 ng of DNA. Method: immunoSEQ multiplex PCR; TCRdb's copy keeps in-frame clones and lacks some. The profile covers fewer than 16,000 clones, with more than 75% appearing a single time and approximately 4.3% taken by the ten largest.

The chain links TRBV10-1 to TRBJ1-2; 9 bases map to TRBD1. Sequenced material: blood, taken from a patient treated with checkpoint blockade. The source is a human donor with melanoma. The CDR3 bases are TGCGCCAGCAGTGAGTCTCTACAGGGGGCATGTTACTTC. Translating gives CASSESLQGACYF.